This T cell receptor (beta chain) was identified during a study of shared clonotypes between healthy human individuals. Study-level results: Generation probability values for non-shared clonotypes were lower than those for clonotypes shared by all four donors.

CDR3 length: 11 residues. Trimming stripped 3 bases from V and 4 bases from J, with 6 bases between. Germline V gives CDR1 SQVTM, CDR2 ANQGSEA. Regarding this clone: Its antigen is unknown. The identical CDR3 is also encoded by other nucleotide sequences in the sample.

Researchers partitioned CD4+ cells into CD45RA+ naive and CD45RA-negative memory subsets. Per the original methods: As immunoSEQ supplied junction-only sequences (without quality scores), filtering differed. Repertoires were generated with immunoSEQ multiplex PCR, while TCRdb's copy carries only in-frame clones and drops some. Clone size and the V and J calls come from that table; the DNA yielded D and trimming. The table lists a few million clones, roughly 92% of them singletons, with 0.3% to 0.4% in the top ten. Material: naive CD4+ T cells from PBMCs. Regarding subset: CD45RA+ positively selected. This sequence was found in a young man in good health. Some clones in this sample may be carry-over from other donors' samples. V gene TRBV29-1 combines with J gene TRBJ1-1; D ambiguous. The CDR3 nucleotides read TGCAGCGTTGAGAGTGGCACTGAAGCTTTCTTT. Protein sequence: CSVESGTEAFF.